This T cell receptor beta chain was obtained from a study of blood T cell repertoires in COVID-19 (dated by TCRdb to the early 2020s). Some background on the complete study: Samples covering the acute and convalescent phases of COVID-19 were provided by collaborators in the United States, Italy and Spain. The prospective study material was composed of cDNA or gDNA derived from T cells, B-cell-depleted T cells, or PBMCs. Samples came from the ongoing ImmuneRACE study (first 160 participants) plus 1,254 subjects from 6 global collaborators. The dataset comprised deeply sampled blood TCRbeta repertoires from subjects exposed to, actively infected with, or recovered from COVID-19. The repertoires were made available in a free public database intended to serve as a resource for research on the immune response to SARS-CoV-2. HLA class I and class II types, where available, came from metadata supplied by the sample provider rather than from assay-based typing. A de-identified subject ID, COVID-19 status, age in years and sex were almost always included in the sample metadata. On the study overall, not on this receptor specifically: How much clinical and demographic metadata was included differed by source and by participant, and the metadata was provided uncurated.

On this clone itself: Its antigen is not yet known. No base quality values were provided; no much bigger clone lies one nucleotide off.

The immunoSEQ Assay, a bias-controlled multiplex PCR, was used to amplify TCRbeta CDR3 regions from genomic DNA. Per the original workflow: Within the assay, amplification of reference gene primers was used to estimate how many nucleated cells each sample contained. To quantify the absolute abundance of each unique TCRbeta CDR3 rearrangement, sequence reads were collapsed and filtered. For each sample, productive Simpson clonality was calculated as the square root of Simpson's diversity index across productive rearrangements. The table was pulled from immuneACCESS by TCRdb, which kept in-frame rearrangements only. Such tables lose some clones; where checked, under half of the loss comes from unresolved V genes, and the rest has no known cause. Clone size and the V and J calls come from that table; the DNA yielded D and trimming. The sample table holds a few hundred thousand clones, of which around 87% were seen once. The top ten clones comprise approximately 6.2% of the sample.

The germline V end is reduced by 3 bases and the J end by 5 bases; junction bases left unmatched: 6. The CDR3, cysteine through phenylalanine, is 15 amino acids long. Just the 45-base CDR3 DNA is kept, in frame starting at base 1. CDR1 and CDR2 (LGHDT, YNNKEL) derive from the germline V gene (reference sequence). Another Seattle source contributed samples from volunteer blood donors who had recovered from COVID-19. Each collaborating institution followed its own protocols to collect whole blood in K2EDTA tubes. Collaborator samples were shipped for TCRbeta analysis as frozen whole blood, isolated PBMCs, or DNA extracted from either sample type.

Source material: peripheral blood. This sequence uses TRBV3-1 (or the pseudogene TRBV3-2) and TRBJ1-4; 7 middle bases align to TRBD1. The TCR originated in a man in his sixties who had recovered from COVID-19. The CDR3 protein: CASSQGDRLNEKLFF. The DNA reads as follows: TGTGCCAGCAGCCAGGGGGACAGATTAAATGAAAAACTGTTTTTT.